Reported below is one T cell receptor beta chain. Its antigen is as yet unknown. The data derive from a study of beta chain features in type 1 diabetes. Findings of the study overall: A moderate, significant TCRB CDR3 shortening appeared in type 1 diabetes across four CD4+ subsets.

The CDR3 extends over 15 amino acids. V gave up 3 bases and J gave up 4 bases, with 13 bases separating them. Germline V CDR1 and CDR2: LNHNV, YYDKDF (reference sequence). Sequencing targeted expressed TCRB transcripts, as all isolated RNA had been reverse transcribed. Profiling relied on immunoSEQ multiplex PCR, and the TCRdb table lists in-frame clones only, not all of them. The table has about 180,000 clones, roughly 8% seen once. The TCR sequence derives from a young man with type 1 diabetes. Sequencing was done on a sample of central memory CD4+ T cells from blood. This chain connects TRBV15 to TRBJ2-1, with D maybe TRBD1 (5 bases). CDR3 coding DNA: TGTGCCACCAGCAGTGACCGTACAGGATACAATGAGCAGTTCTTC. This sequence encodes CATSSDRTGYNEQFF.